This passage covers 26 T cell receptor beta chains from one sample sequenced in a study of T cell repertoires in cytomegalovirus infection. TCRdb re-analysed the reads in MiXCR, keeping a single row per CDR3 protein. In the table there are some 250,000 distinct CDR3 sequences, approximately 9.1% of which are singletons. The sample was PBMCs. These receptors were collected from a human donor in good health (CMV status not recorded). Some clones in this sample may be carry-over from other donors' samples.

This clonotype has a handful of counts. This chain uses TRBV20-1 with TRBJ1-2; 11 bases are a match to TRBD1. V lost 4 bases to trimming and J lost 8 bases; unmatched junction nucleotides: 9. The CDR3 is 14 residues long. Germline V lookup: CDR1 DFQATT, CDR2 SNEGSKA (reference sequence). CDR3 in amino acids: CSAIHPGTGGGYTF. CDR3 DNA: TGCAGTGCTATCCACCCCGGGACAGGGGGAGGCTACACCTTC.

This clonotype was picked up many times. The chain is built from TRBV7-2 and TRBJ2-1; either TRBD1 or TRBD2 may supply D (6 bases each). This CDR3 has 15 residues. Per germline, CDR1 SGHTA and CDR2 FQGNSA. V was trimmed by 5 bases and J by 7 bases, leaving 18 bases between them. CDR3 region: CASSLRGPLENEQFF. The DNA of the CDR3 is TGTGCCAGCAGCCTCCGGGGGCCCTTGGAAAATGAGCAGTTCTTC.

This clonotype was counted many times. This chain joins TRBV7-2 and TRBJ2-1; D is possibly TRBD2 (7 bases). Germline loops: CDR1 SGHTA, CDR2 FQGNSA. Trimming removed 5 bases at V and 3 bases at J, with 14 bases between. The CDR3 is 15 residues long. The chain's CDR3 is CASSRNREGYNEQFF. The CDR3 region has the DNA TGTGCCAGCAGCCGTAACAGGGAGGGCTACAATGAGCAGTTCTTC.

This clonotype was counted many times. CDR3 nucleotides: TGTGCCAGCAGTTTAGATACGGGACGACAAGAAAAACTGTTTTTT. Amino acid sequence: CASSLDTGRQEKLFF. The chain has TRBV12-3 or TRBV12-4 and TRBJ1-4; perhaps TRBD1 as D (5 bases). V was trimmed by 1 base and J by 8 bases, leaving 14 bases between them. There are 15 residues in the CDR3.

In its sample, this clonotype was seen many times. The chain has TRBV11-3 and TRBJ1-6, with a possible D match to TRBD1 (6 bases). V was trimmed by 5 bases and J by 9 bases, leaving 11 bases between them. There are 13 residues in the CDR3. Germline V gene sequence: CDR1 SGHNT, CDR2 YENEEA. Here the CDR3 reads CASSNIQGSPLHF. CDR3 coding DNA: TGTGCCAGCAGCAACATACAGGGTTCACCCCTCCACTTT.

The chain couples TRBV14 to TRBJ1-1; no clear D gene. V dropped 7 bases and J dropped 2 bases, with 5 bases sitting between them. The CDR3 has 11 residues. CDR1 is SGHDN, CDR2 FVKESK, per germline. As DNA, the CDR3 is TGTGCCAGCAACCGCAACACTGAAGCTTTCTTT. Its protein product is CASNRNTEAFF.

The sample holds many counts of this clonotype. The J gene is TRBJ2-7, the V gene TRBV28; D not certain. The CDR3 extends over 9 amino acids. CDR1 is MDHEN and CDR2 is SYDVKM in the germline V gene. Trimming pared 11 bases from V and 2 bases from J, leaving 4 bases between. In DNA, the CDR3 is TGTGCCCTGCCCTACGAGCAGTACTTC. It specifies CALPYEQYF.

This clonotype was seen a handful of times. The rearrangement links TRBV12-3 or TRBV12-4 to TRBJ2-2; 7 positions match TRBD1. V lost 7 bases and J lost 6; bases outside the gene matches: 11. The length of the CDR3 is 15 residues. In nucleotides, the CDR3 is TGTGCCAGCACCCGGCGACAGGGTGGTTCCGGGGAGCTGTTTTTT. Its protein is CASTRRQGGSGELFF.

This clonotype has at least ten counts. The chain has TRBV20-1 and TRBJ2-7; 10 positions match TRBD2. Germline V CDR1 and CDR2: DFQATT, SNEGSKA (reference sequence). This CDR3 comprises 11 residues. The CDR3 loop is CSASNLAGEVV. The CDR3 DNA reads TGCAGTGCTAGTAACCTAGCGGGAGAGGTCGTC.

This clonotype was observed at least ten times. The V and J genes are TRBV7-9 and TRBJ1-2; 7 bases are a match to TRBD1. The junction had 10 bases not matched to a gene; V was cut back by 5 bases and J by 7 bases. This CDR3 is built from 14 residues. CDR1 and CDR2 (germline): SEHNR, FQNEAQ (reference sequence). CDR3 residues: CASSQPDRAGGYTF. The CDR3 DNA reads as TGTGCCAGCAGCCAACCCGACAGGGCGGGTGGCTACACCTTC. The full variable domain, with the rest looked up from reference TRBV7-9 and TRBJ1-2, is DTGVSQNPRHKITKRGQNVTFRCDPISEHNRLYWYRQTLGQGPEFLTYFQNEAQLEKSRLLSDRFSAERPKGSFSTLEIQRTEQGDSAMYLCASSQPDRAGGYTFGSGTRLTVV.

There are a few counts of this clonotype. The V and J genes are TRBV18 and TRBJ2-2, with 8 bases that match TRBD1. The CDR3 covers 17 residues. The ends lost 3 bases at V and 0 bases at J; junction bases unmatched: 6. Germline values: CDR1 KGHSH, CDR2 LQKENI. The CDR3 is CASSPRGRGANTGELFF. The CDR3 region has the DNA TGTGCCAGCTCACCCAGGGGGCGCGGGGCGAACACCGGGGAGCTGTTTTTT.

Ten or more counts support this clonotype. As DNA, the CDR3 is TGTGCCAGCCTTGGACAGAGAAACAGTGGCTACACCTTC. It translates to CASLGQRNSGYTF. The chain carries TRBV7-8 and TRBJ1-2, with a possible D match to TRBD1 (6 bases). In germline, CDR1 is SGHVS, CDR2 FQNEAQ. With 8 bases removed from V and 7 bases from J, the gap between germline ends came to 17 bases. The CDR3 sequence is 13 residues long. The entire variable domain, with the rest obtained from reference TRBV7-8 and TRBJ1-2, is as follows: GAGVSQSPRYKVAKRGQDVALRCDPISGHVSLFWYQQALGQGPEFLTYFQNEAQLDKSGLPSDRFFAERPEGSVSTLKIQRTQQEDSAVYLCASLGQRNSGYTFGSGTRLTVV.

This clonotype has a count of ten or more. V usage is TRBV7-2 and J usage is TRBJ1-2, with TRBD1 identical over 8 bases. This CDR3 has 14 residues. Germline CDR1 and CDR2: SGHTA and FQGNSA. The trim removed 4 bases at V and 8 bases at J, leaving 9 bases unmatched. The CDR3 nucleotides are TGTGCCAGCAGCTCCCCAGGGGGCGCCTTCGGCTACACCTTC. Protein product: CASSSPGGAFGYTF.

This clonotype has a count of ten or more. The J gene is TRBJ1-1, the V gene TRBV28, with 7 bases that match TRBD1. The CDR3 has 17 amino acids. Per germline, CDR1 MDHEN and CDR2 SYDVKM. After removal of 6 bases from V and 3 bases from J, the junction contained 16 bases not matched to a gene. Written as DNA, the CDR3 is TGTGCCAGCAGCCCCGATGGTCTCGGCAGGGGGGACACTGAAGCTTTCTTT. Translated, it gives CASSPDGLGRGDTEAFF.

This clonotype was seen many times. The V call is TRBV7-2, the J call TRBJ1-3; D may be TRBD1 (5 bases). CDR1 SGHTA and CDR2 FQGNSA come from the germline V gene. The CDR3 covers 17 residues. V dropped 4 bases and J dropped 5 bases, with 21 bases sitting between them. In DNA, the CDR3 is TGTGCCAGCAGCTCCCCCGGGTCAGGGAAGGAGAGAAACACCATATATTTT. This codes for CASSSPGSGKERNTIYF. The full variable domain, in which reference TRBV7-2 and TRBJ1-3 provide the parts outside the CDR3, is GAGVSQSPSNKVTEKGKDVELRCDPISGHTALYWYRQSLGQGLEFLIYFQGNSAPDKSGLPSDRFSAERTGGSVSTLTIQRTQQEDSAVYLCASSSPGSGKERNTIYFGEGSWLTVV.

This clonotype was counted a few times. V usage is TRBV6-2 or TRBV6-3 and J usage is TRBJ1-1; maybe TRBD1 (6 bases). Germline CDR1 and CDR2: MNHEY and SVGEGT. This CDR3 has 15 amino acids. The V end was cut by 6 bases, the J end by 4 bases, with 18 bases between. CDR3 sequence reads: CASRKYGGVSTEAFF. In nucleotides, the CDR3 is TGTGCCAGCAGAAAATATGGGGGCGTTAGCACTGAAGCTTTCTTT.

This chain links TRBV28 with TRBJ1-5, with a tentative D call TRBD1 (6 bases). V was trimmed by 5 bases and J by 7 bases, leaving 15 bases between them. Germline V CDR1 and CDR2: MDHEN, SYDVKM. CDR3 length: 14 amino acids. The CDR3 reads CASSTPATGQPQHF. The CDR3 DNA reads as TGTGCCAGCAGTACCCCCGCAACAGGGCAGCCCCAGCATTTT.

This clonotype has a handful of counts. This chain links TRBV4-3 with TRBJ1-2; D remains ambiguous. The germline CDR1 and CDR2 sequences are LGHNA and YSLEER. Trimming stripped 8 bases from V and 4 bases from J, with 14 bases between. The CDR3 consists of 13 residues. The CDR3 is CASGRVGSYGYTF. DNA of the CDR3: TGCGCCAGCGGGCGAGTAGGGAGCTATGGCTACACCTTC.

Ten or more counts support this clonotype. The chain couples TRBV12-3 or TRBV12-4 to TRBJ1-1, with 8 bases matching TRBD1. The CDR3 is 15 amino acids. After removal of 4 bases from V and 3 bases from J, the junction contained 7 bases not matched to a gene. CDR3: CASSYDRGRHTEAFF. CDR3 DNA sequence: TGTGCCAGCAGTTACGACAGGGGCAGACACACTGAAGCTTTCTTT.

In its sample, this clonotype was seen many times. This chain joins TRBV7-2 and TRBJ2-7; D may be TRBD1 or TRBD2 (5 bases each). The germline V gene has CDR1 SGHTA and CDR2 FQGNSA. The CDR3 length is 13 residues. V lost 5 bases, J lost 6 bases, and 14 bases lay in between. CDR3 residues: CASSREGFSEQYF. The DNA of the CDR3 is TGTGCCAGCAGCCGAGAGGGGTTTAGCGAGCAGTACTTC.

This sequence joins TRBV6-2 or TRBV6-3 and TRBJ2-4; D remains unclear. CDR3 length equals 13 residues. Trimming took 10 bases from V and 0 from J, leaving 10 bases between them. Germline lookup yields CDR1 MNHEY and CDR2 SVGEGT. CDR3 nucleotides: TGTGCCACGCTAACCGGAGCCAAAAACATTCAGTACTTC. Its translation is CATLTGAKNIQYF.

The rearrangement uses TRBV3-1 and TRBJ1-1; D uncertain. CDR1 and CDR2 (germline): LGHDT, YNNKEL (reference sequence). The CDR3 runs to 17 residues. The V end was cut by 1 base, the J end by 0 bases, with 15 bases between. CDR3 in DNA: TGTGCCAGCAGCCAAGGAGACGGAAGTGGCTTGAACACTGAAGCTTTCTTT. Encoded protein: CASSQGDGSGLNTEAFF.

This clonotype was found many times. The chain couples TRBV7-2 to TRBJ2-7; 7 bases fit TRBD2. Germline CDR1 is SGHTA and CDR2 is FQGNSA. V shed 2 bases, J shed 3 bases, and the junction held 4 bases outside the gene matches. CDR3 length: 14 amino acids. The CDR3 DNA is TGTGCCAGCAGCTTAATGGAGCGGGGCTACGAGCAGTACTTC. Its translation is CASSLMERGYEQYF.

This clonotype was detected many times. The chain is built from TRBV7-9 and TRBJ1-5, with D hard to call. There are 17 residues in the CDR3. Germline V lookup: CDR1 SEHNR, CDR2 FQNEAQ (reference sequence). V shed 4 bases and J shed 3 bases, with 19 bases lying between them. The CDR3 DNA sequence: TGTGCCAGCAGCTCAGGCCCAGTGGCAGGACCCAATCAGCCCCAGCATTTT. Its translation is CASSSGPVAGPNQPQHF.

This clonotype was seen repeatedly, ten times or more. The genes are TRBV7-2 and TRBJ2-5; possibly TRBD2 for D (6 bases). V lost 5 bases, J lost 5 bases, and 12 bases lay in between. The CDR3 length is 13 residues. Germline V gene data show CDR1 as SGHTA and CDR2 as FQGNSA. CDR3 DNA sequence: TGTGCCAGCAGCATAGGGAGGTCCGAGACCCAGTACTTC. Translating gives CASSIGRSETQYF.

The chain employs TRBV29-1 and TRBJ2-7; D is ambiguous. The CDR3 totals 13 residues. Germline assignment: CDR1 SQVTM and CDR2 ANQGSEA. Deletions cut 7 bases from V and 0 bases from J, with 13 bases between. The CDR3 loop is CSAEDRASYEQYF. The CDR3 coding sequence is TGCAGCGCCGAGGACCGCGCCTCCTACGAGCAGTACTTC.